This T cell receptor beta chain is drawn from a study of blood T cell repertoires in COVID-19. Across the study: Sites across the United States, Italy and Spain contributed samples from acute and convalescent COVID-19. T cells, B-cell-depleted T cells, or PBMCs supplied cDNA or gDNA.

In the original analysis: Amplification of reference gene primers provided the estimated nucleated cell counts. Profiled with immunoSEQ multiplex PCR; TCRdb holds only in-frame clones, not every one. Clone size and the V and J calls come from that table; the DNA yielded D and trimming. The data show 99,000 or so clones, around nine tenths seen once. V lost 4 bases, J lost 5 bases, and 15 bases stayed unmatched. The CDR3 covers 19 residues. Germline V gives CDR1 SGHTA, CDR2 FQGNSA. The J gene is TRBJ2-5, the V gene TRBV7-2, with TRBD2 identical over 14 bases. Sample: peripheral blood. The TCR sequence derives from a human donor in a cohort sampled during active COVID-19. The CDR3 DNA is TGTGCCAGCAGCTCAAATATGGGGACTAGCGGGAGCTGGTGGGAGACCCAGTACTTC. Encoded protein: CASSSNMGTSGSWWETQYF.